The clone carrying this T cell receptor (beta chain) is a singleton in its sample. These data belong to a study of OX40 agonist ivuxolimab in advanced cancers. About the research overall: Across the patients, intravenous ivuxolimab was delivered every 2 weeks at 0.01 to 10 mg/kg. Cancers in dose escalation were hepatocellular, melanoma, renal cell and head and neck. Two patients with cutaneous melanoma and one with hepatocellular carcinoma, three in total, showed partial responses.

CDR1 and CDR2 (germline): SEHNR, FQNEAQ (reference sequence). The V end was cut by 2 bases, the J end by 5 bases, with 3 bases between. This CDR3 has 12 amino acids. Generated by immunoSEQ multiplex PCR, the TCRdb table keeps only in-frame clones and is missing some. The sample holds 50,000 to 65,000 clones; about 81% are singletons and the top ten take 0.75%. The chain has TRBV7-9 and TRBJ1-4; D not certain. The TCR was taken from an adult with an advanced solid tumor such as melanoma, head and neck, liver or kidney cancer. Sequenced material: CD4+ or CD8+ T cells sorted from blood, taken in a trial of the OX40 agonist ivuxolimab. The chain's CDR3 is CASSLNNEKLFF. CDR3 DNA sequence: TGTGCCAGCAGCTTAAACAATGAAAAACTGTTTTTT.